These 9 T cell receptor beta chains were sequenced from one sample in a study of cytomegalovirus exposure and HLA in healthy donors. PCR used 60 Vbeta primers and 13 Jbeta primers. Profiled with immunoSEQ multiplex PCR; TCRdb holds only in-frame clones, not every one. Of roughly 200,000 clones in the sample, roughly 80% were seen once. The material sequenced was PBMCs. These TCRs come from a man aged 35 to 55 in good health and CMV-seropositive.

The chain joins TRBV7-9 to TRBJ2-3; 8 bases match TRBD2. The V and J ends lost 1 base and 2 bases, in that order; junction bases with no gene match: 8. The CDR3 spans 17 residues. The V gene's germline CDR1 is SEHNR and CDR2 FQNEAQ (reference sequence). CDR3 in amino acids: CASSLGAGLAATDTQYF. The CDR3 DNA is TGTGCCAGCAGCTTAGGGGCAGGACTAGCTGCCACAGATACGCAGTATTTT.

The rearrangement links TRBV5-6 to TRBJ2-5; D remains unclear. CDR1 SGHDT and CDR2 YYEEEE come from the germline V gene. Trimming cost V 4 bases and J 5 bases, with 6 bases left between them. This CDR3 has 11 amino acids. The CDR3 loop is CASSVRETQYF. CDR3 sequence (DNA): TGTGCCAGCAGCGTCCGGGAGACCCAGTACTTC.

This clone was detected only a few times. The CDR3 region is CASSPTGPYEQYF. The CDR3 DNA is TGTGCCAGCAGTCCTACAGGGCCCTACGAGCAGTACTTC. This chain uses TRBV28 with TRBJ2-7; D is possibly TRBD1 (6 bases). This CDR3 spans 13 amino acids. V was pared by 5 bases and J by 2 bases, with 10 bases between. CDR1 and CDR2 from the germline V gene are MDHEN and SYDVKM.

This chain connects TRBV6-1 to TRBJ2-2; no reliable D call. Germline CDR1 MNHNS, CDR2 SASEGT. The V and J ends lost 5 bases and 4 bases respectively, with 8 bases between them. This CDR3 comprises 13 residues. The CDR3 sequence is CASSMQATGELFF. DNA of the CDR3: TGTGCCAGCAGTATGCAGGCCACCGGGGAGCTGTTTTTT.

This clone was counted once. V usage is TRBV29-1 and J usage is TRBJ2-3; D is possibly TRBD1 (6 bases). Germline CDR1 and CDR2: SQVTM and ANQGSEA. The germline V and J ends were trimmed by 5 bases and 0 bases, with 15 bases remaining between them. The CDR3 sequence is 15 residues long. In DNA form, the CDR3 reads TGCAGCGTTACATGGGGGCTTCCTAGCACAGATACGCAGTATTTT. This gives the protein CSVTWGLPSTDTQYF.

The J gene is TRBJ2-7, the V gene TRBV27, with D perhaps TRBD2 (6 bases). The CDR3 consists of 20 residues. V lost 2 bases to trimming and J lost 0 bases, with 26 bases between them. Germline-derived CDR1 and CDR2 are MNHEY and SMNVEV (reference sequence). CDR3 bases: TGTGCCAGCAGTTTAGTTCCCCCAGGGCTGGTGGCGCGGGGCTCCTACGAGCAGTACTTC. Protein: CASSLVPPGLVARGSYEQYF.

This clone has a handful of counts. The chain has TRBV7-6 and TRBJ2-6; 7 bases are a match to TRBD1. J gave up 0 bases and V 5 bases, and 7 bases lay outside the gene matches. The CDR3 contains 17 residues. Germline V gene sequence: CDR1 SGHVS, CDR2 FNYEAQ. CDR3 bases: TGTGCCAGCAGCACCCGACAGGGCAGCTCTGGGGCCAACGTCCTGACTTTC. This sequence encodes CASSTRQGSSGANVLTF.

This rearrangement joins TRBV4-2 to TRBJ1-1; maybe TRBD1 (5 bases). Germline assignment: CDR1 LGHNA and CDR2 YNFKEQ. Trimming took 4 bases from V and 7 from J, leaving 10 bases between them. The CDR3 sequence is 12 residues long. In DNA, the CDR3 is TGTGCCAGCAGCCCCCGGGGGGGTGAAGCTTTCTTT. It yields the protein CASSPRGGEAFF.

The chain has TRBV7-6 and TRBJ1-2; maybe TRBD1 (6 bases). V dropped 3 bases and J dropped 4 bases, with 9 bases sitting between them. Germline V gene data show CDR1 as SGHVS and CDR2 as FNYEAQ. This CDR3 has 13 amino acids. CDR3 loop: CASSFGRGYGYTF. CDR3 in DNA: TGTGCCAGCAGCTTCGGCAGGGGCTATGGCTACACCTTC.